The 2 T cell receptor beta chains listed next were all sequenced from one sample in a study of CD8 T cells in Susac syndrome. RNA in amounts of about 0.5 to 1 ug was reverse transcribed with random hexamers. In TCRdb, the immunoSEQ multiplex PCR reads were re-called with MiXCR into one record per CDR3 protein. The sample consists of tens of thousands of distinct CDR3 sequences, 85% to 95% of them appearing once. Input material: CD8+ T cells from PBMCs. These receptor sequences come from a human donor with Susac syndrome.

This sequence joins TRBV6-1 and TRBJ2-5, with 10 bases aligning to TRBD1. Trimming took 4 bases from V and 6 from J; bases not matched to a gene: 14. This CDR3 comprises 17 residues. CDR1 is MNHNS, CDR2 SASEGT, per germline. The DNA for the CDR3 is TGTGCCAGCAGTGCTCACCACGGACAGGGGGACGGAAAGACCCAGTACTTC. Encoded protein: CASSAHHGQGDGKTQYF.

The chain joins TRBV6-6 to TRBJ2-6, with D uncertain. Germline CDR1 MNHNY, CDR2 SVGAGI (reference sequence). The CDR3 consists of 15 residues. V was shortened by 4 bases and J by 1 base, with 8 bases between the two germline ends. The DNA for the CDR3 is TGTGCCAGCAGTTTAGACCCGTCTGGGGCCAACGTCCTGACTTTC. This codes for CASSLDPSGANVLTF.